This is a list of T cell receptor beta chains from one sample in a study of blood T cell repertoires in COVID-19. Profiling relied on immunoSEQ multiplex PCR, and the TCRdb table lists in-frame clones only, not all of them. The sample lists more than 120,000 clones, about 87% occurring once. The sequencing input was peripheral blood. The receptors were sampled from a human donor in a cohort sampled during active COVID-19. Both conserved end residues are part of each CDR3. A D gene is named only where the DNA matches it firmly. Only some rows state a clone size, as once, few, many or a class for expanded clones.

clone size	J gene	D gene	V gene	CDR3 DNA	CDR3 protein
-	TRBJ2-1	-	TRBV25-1	TGTGCCAGCAGTGAACGCGGGGACAATGAGCAGTTCTTC	CASSERGDNEQFF
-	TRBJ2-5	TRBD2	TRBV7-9	TGTGCCAGCAGCTTAGGACTAGCGGGGGTCCAAGAGACCCAGTACTTC	CASSLGLAGVQETQYF
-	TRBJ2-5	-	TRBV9	TGTGCCAGCAGCGTAGAGGGGGTCGGGTCCGAGACCCAGTACTTC	CASSVEGVGSETQYF
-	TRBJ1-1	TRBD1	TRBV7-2	TGTGCCAGCAGCTTTCAACCGGGACAGGGGGCGACTGAAGCTTTCTTT	CASSFQPGQGATEAFF
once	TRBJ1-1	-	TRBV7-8	TGTGCCAGCAGCCAAAACAAGAACACTGAAGCTTTCTTT	CASSQNKNTEAFF
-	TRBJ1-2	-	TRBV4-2	TGTGCCAGCAGCCAAGAAAGAGGATTGGGCTATGGCTACACCTTC	CASSQERGLGYGYTF
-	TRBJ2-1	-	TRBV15	TGTGCCACCAGCGCCCCCCGGCAGGACATATTCGACAATGAGCAGTTCTTC	CATSAPRQDIFDNEQFF
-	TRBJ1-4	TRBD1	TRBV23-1	TGCGCCAGCAAGACAGGGGAAGGTGAAAAACTGTTTTTT	CASKTGEGEKLFF
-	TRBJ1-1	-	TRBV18	TGTGCCAGCTCTCAAGAGCTCCGGGACACCCGGGAAGCTTTCTTT	CASSQELRDTREAFF
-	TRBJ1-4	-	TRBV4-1	TGCGCCAGCAGCCAAGTGGACAGCCAGAATGAAAAACTGTTTTTT	CASSQVDSQNEKLFF
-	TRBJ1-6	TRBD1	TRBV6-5	TGTGCCAGCAGTTACCAGGACAGGGGGATATCACCCCTCCACTTT	CASSYQDRGISPLHF